A selection of T cell receptor beta chains follows, all from one sample in a study of breast tumors, draining lymph nodes, adjacent tissues. One entry per CDR3 protein results from TCRdb running MiXCR on the multiplex PCR reads. The profile shows 200,000 or so distinct CDR3 sequences, about 32% of them singletons. Source material: axillary lymph node tissue. The receptor set was obtained from a female donor with breast cancer. Some clones in this sample may be carry-over from other donors' samples. Each CDR3 is given with its conserved first and last residue. D genes are given only for firm matches. Not all rows give a size; the values are once, few, many and, for expanded clones, a class.

d_gene	abundance	v_gene	j_gene	len	CDR3nt	CDR3aa
TRBD1	NA	TRBV7-6	TRBJ2-7	14	TGTGCCAGCAGCTCGCAACAGGGGAACAACGAGCAGTACTTC	CASSSQQGNNEQYF
TRBD2	many	TRBV19	TRBJ2-1	14	TGTGCCAGTACTAGCGGGAGATTGAGGAATGAGCAGTTCTTC	CASTSGRLRNEQFF
NA	many	TRBV5-4	TRBJ2-1	11	TGTGCCAGCAACTTCAACAATGAGCAGTTCTTC	CASNFNNEQFF
TRBD2	many	TRBV5-6	TRBJ2-1	17	TGTGCCAGCAGCTTTTTCTCGGGCGGGGGGCTTGTTAGTGAGCAGTTCTTC	CASSFFSGGGLVSEQFF
TRBD2	many	TRBV7-3	TRBJ2-1	17	TGTGCCAGCAGCTTAACGGGACTAGCGGGAGCGGGGAATGAGCAGTTCTTC	CASSLTGLAGAGNEQFF
TRBD1	many	TRBV12-3/TRBV12-4	TRBJ1-3	17	TGTGCCAGCAGTTTTGGACAGGGGACGAAAACTGGAAACACCATATATTTT	CASSFGQGTKTGNTIYF
TRBD2	many	TRBV12-3/TRBV12-4	TRBJ2-5	16	TGTGCCAGCAGCATTAGCGGGGTGGGGCTCCAAGAGACCCAGTACTTC	CASSISGVGLQETQYF
NA	many	TRBV7-2	TRBJ2-1	15	TGTGCCAGCAGCTCCTGGGGGCCTCTGGACAATGAGCAGTTCTTC	CASSSWGPLDNEQFF
TRBD2	NA	TRBV7-9	TRBJ2-3	14	TGTGCCAGCCGCCAGACTAGCGGCACAGATACGCAGTATTTT	CASRQTSGTDTQYF
TRBD1	many	TRBV20-1	TRBJ1-3	15	TGCAGTGCGAGGACAGGGGAGGGTTCTGGAAACACCATATATTTT	CSARTGEGSGNTIYF
NA	NA	TRBV7-9	TRBJ2-6	14	TGTGCCAGCAGCGGCAGCCCCGGGGGCAACGTCCTGACTTTC	CASSGSPGGNVLTF
TRBD1	NA	TRBV18	TRBJ1-1	17	TGTGCCAGCTCACATCCCGGGACAGGGGAACTGAACACTGAAGCTTTCTTT	CASSHPGTGELNTEAFF
TRBD2	NA	TRBV27	TRBJ2-5	18	TGTGCCAGCAGTTTATCAGGAAAAGCTAGCGGGGCGGGAGAGACCCAGTACTTC	CASSLSGKASGAGETQYF
TRBD1	once	TRBV11-2	TRBJ2-2	19	TGTACCAGCAGCACAGGATGTCGCGAAGGGACAGGGTATACCGGGGAGCTGTTTTTT	CTSSTGCREGTGYTGELFF
NA	NA	TRBV20-1	TRBJ2-5	18	TGCAGTGCTAGAGTCCCCACGGGGGTTACGGGGATGGAAGAGACCCAGTACTTC	CSARVPTGVTGMEETQYF
TRBD2	NA	TRBV11-2	TRBJ2-5	17	TGTGCCAGCAGCCCCGGGAGTGGGCTAGCGGGACAAGAGACCCAGTACTTC	CASSPGSGLAGQETQYF
NA	many	TRBV2	TRBJ2-7	14	TGTGCCAGCAAGCCCAGGGACAATTCCTACGAGCAGTACTTC	CASKPRDNSYEQYF
TRBD2	many	TRBV5-1	TRBJ2-5	14	TGCGCCAGCCGTTTTAGCGGGAGCCAGGAGACCCAGTACTTC	CASRFSGSQETQYF
TRBD2	many	TRBV15	TRBJ2-7	18	TGTGCCACCAGCAGGGGACTTAGCGGGGGTTCCAGCTCCTACGAGCAGTACTTC	CATSRGLSGGSSSYEQYF
TRBD2	few	TRBV3-1	TRBJ2-1	16	TGTGCCAGCAGCCCGCTACTAGCGGGGGGGAGCAATGAGCAGTTCTTC	CASSPLLAGGSNEQFF
TRBD2	many	TRBV10-3	TRBJ2-7	16	TGTGCCATCAGTGAGTCCGCGACTAGCGGGTCCTACGAGCAGTACTTC	CAISESATSGSYEQYF
NA	NA	TRBV28	TRBJ1-4	14	TGTGCCAGCAGATCACAGAGGGGAAATGAAAAACTGTTTTTT	CASRSQRGNEKLFF
NA	many	TRBV10-3	TRBJ2-5	14	TGTGCCATCAGTGGCGGACAGCAGTCGGGGACCCAGTACTTC	CAISGGQQSGTQYF
TRBD2	NA	TRBV6-6	TRBJ2-1	17	TGTGCCAGCAGTCACTCGATATTGGCGGGGGGGTACAATGAGCAGTTCTTC	CASSHSILAGGYNEQFF
TRBD1	NA	TRBV10-1	TRBJ1-2	16	TGCGCCAGCGCCACCCGGACAGGGCCGGCTAACTATGGCTACACCTTC	CASATRTGPANYGYTF
NA	many	TRBV19	TRBJ1-5	13	TGTGCCAGTAGTATAGCCAGAGATCAGCCCCAGCATTTT	CASSIARDQPQHF
NA	many	TRBV12-3/TRBV12-4	TRBJ1-2	13	TGTGCCAGCAGTTTCTCAGGGAACTATGGCTACACCTTC	CASSFSGNYGYTF
NA	many	TRBV6-2/TRBV6-3	TRBJ2-7	12	TGTGCCAACTGCCCCGCCTCGTACGAGCAGTACTTC	CANCPASYEQYF
TRBD2	many	TRBV11-2	TRBJ2-2	15	TGTGCCAGCAGCTCCCTTAGGACTAGCGAGGGGGAGCTGTTTTTT	CASSSLRTSEGELFF
NA	many	TRBV20-1	TRBJ1-5	13	TGCAGTGCTTTCGGGACCTCCAATCAGCCCCAGCATTTT	CSAFGTSNQPQHF
NA	many	TRBV7-8	TRBJ1-2	15	TGTGCCAGCAGCTTAGGGCGGGGGGACATCTATGGCTACACCTTC	CASSLGRGDIYGYTF
TRBD1	many	TRBV30	TRBJ1-5	14	TGTGCCTGGAGCCCTACAGGGGACAATCAGCCCCAGCATTTT	CAWSPTGDNQPQHF
TRBD1	many	TRBV5-1	TRBJ2-2	16	TGCGCCAGCAGCTTGGAAGGGGGCGCGTTCCCCGGGGAGCTGTTTTTT	CASSLEGGAFPGELFF
NA	many	TRBV5-6	TRBJ2-1	15	TGTGCCAGCAGCTTTAGGTCTAGCGCAGGGAATGAGCAGTTCTTC	CASSFRSSAGNEQFF